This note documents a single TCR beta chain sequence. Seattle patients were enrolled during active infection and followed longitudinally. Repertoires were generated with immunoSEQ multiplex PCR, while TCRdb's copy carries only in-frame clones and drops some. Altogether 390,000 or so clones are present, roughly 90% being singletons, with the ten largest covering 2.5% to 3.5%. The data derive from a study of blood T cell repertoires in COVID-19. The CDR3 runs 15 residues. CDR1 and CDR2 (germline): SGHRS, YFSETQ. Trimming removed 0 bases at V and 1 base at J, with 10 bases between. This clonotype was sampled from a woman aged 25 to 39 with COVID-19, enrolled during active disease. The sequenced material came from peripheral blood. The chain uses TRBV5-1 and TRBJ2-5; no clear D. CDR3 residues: CASSLDVRPQETQYF. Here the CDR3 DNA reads TGCGCCAGCAGCTTGGATGTGCGGCCCCAAGAGACCCAGTACTTC. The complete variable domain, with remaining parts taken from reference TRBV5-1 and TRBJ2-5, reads KAGVTQTPRYLIKTRGQQVTLSCSPISGHRSVSWYQQTPGQGLQFLFEYFSETQRNKGNFPGRFSGRQFSNSRSEMNVSTLELGDSALYLCASSLDVRPQETQYFGPGTRLLVL.